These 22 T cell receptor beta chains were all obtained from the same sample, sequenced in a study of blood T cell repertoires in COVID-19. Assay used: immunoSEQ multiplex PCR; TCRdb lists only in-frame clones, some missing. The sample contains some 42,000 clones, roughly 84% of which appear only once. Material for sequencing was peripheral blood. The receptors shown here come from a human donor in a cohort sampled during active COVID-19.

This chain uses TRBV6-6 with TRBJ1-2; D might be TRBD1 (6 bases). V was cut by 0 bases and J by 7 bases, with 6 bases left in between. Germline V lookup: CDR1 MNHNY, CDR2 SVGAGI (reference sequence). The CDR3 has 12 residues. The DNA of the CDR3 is TGTGCCAGCAGTTACTCGGGGGCTGGCTACACCTTC. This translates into CASSYSGAGYTF.

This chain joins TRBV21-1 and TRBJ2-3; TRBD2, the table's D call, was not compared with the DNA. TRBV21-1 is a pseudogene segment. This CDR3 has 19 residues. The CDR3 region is CASSKNPTSGGAVTDTQYF. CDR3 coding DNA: TGTGCCAGCAGCAAAAACCCGACTAGCGGGGGCGCCGTCACAGATACGCAGTATTTT.

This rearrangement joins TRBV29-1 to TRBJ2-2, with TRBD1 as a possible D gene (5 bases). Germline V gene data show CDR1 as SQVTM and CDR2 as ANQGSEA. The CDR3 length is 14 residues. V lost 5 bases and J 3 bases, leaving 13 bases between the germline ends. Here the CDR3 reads CSVRRTGDTGELFF. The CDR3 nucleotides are TGCAGCGTTAGGCGTACAGGCGACACCGGGGAGCTGTTTTTT.

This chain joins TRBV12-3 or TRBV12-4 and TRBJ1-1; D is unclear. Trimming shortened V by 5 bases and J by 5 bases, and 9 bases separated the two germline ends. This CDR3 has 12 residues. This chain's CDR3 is CASSPQVTEAFF. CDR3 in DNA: TGTGCCAGCAGTCCTCAGGTAACTGAAGCTTTCTTT.

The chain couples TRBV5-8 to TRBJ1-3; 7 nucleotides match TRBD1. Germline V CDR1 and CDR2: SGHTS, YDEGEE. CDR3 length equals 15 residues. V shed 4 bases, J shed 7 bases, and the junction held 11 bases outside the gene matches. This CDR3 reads CASSNREEGANTIYF. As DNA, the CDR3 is TGTGCCAGCAGCAACAGGGAGGAGGGGGCGAACACCATATATTTT.

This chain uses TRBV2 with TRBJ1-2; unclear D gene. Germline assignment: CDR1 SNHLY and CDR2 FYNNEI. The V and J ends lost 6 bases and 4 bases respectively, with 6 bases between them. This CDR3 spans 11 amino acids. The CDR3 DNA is TGTGCCAGCAGGTGGCTCTATGGCTACACCTTC. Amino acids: CASRWLYGYTF.

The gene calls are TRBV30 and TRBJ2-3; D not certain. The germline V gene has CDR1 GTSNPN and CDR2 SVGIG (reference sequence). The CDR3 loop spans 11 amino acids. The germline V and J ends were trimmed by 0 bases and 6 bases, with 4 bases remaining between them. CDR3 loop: CAWSVRDTQYF. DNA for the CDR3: TGTGCCTGGAGTGTACGGGATACGCAGTATTTT.

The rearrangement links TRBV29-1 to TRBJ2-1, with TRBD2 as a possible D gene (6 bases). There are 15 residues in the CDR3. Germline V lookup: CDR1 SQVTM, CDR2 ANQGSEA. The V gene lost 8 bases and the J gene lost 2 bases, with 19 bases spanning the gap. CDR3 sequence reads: CSPRWGDRTYNEQFF. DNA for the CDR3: TGCAGCCCCCGGTGGGGGGATAGGACCTACAATGAGCAGTTCTTC.

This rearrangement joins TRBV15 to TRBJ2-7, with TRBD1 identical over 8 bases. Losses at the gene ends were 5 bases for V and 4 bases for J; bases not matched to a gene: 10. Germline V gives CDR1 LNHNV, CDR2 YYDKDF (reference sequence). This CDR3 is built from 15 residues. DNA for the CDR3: TGTGCCACCAGCGGTTTAAAGGGACAGGATTACGAGCAGTACTTC. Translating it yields CATSGLKGQDYEQYF.

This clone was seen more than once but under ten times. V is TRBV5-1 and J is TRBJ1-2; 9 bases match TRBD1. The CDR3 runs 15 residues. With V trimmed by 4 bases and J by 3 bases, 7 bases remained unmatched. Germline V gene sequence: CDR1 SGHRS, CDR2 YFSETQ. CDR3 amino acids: CASSNPQGADYGYTF. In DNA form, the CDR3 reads TGCGCCAGCAGCAATCCACAGGGGGCAGACTATGGCTACACCTTC.

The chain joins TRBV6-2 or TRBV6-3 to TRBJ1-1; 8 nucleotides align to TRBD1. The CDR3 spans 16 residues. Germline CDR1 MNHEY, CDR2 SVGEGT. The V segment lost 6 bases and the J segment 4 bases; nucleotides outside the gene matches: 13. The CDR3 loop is CASSPRQGSASTEAFF. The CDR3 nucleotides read TGTGCCAGCAGCCCTCGACAGGGGTCGGCGTCCACTGAAGCTTTCTTT.

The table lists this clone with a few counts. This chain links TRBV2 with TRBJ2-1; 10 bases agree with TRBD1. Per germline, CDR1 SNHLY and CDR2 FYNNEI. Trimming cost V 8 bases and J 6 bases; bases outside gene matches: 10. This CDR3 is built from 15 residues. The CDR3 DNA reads TGTGCCAGCTCAAATCGACAGGGGGCCATCAATGAGCAGTTCTTC. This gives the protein CASSNRQGAINEQFF.

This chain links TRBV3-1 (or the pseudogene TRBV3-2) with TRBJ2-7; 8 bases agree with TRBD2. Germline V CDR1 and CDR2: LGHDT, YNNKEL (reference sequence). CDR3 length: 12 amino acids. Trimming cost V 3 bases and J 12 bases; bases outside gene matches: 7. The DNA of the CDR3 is TGTGCCAGCAGCCAGGGGACTAGTGGTCCGTACTTC. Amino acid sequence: CASSQGTSGPYF.

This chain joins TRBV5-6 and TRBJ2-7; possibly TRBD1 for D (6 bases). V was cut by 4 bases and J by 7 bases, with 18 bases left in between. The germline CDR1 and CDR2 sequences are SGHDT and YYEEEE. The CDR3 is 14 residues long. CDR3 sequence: CASSPGQLPVEQYF. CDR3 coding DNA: TGTGCCAGCAGCCCCGGACAGCTCCCTGTGGAGCAGTACTTC.

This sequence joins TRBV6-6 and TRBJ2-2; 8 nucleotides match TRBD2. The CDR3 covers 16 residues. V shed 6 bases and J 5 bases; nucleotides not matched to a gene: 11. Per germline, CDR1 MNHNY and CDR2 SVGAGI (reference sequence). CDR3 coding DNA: TGTGCCAGCAGCACCGCCGGGGGGGCCTTGACCGGGGAGCTGTTTTTT. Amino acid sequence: CASSTAGGALTGELFF.

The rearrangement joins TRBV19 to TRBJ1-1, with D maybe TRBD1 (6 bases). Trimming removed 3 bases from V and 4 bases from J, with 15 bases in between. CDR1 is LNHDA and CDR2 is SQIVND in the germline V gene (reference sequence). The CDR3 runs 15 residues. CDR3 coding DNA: TGTGCCAGTAGTATGACAGGTTTTATAGGCACTGAAGCTTTCTTT. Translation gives CASSMTGFIGTEAFF.

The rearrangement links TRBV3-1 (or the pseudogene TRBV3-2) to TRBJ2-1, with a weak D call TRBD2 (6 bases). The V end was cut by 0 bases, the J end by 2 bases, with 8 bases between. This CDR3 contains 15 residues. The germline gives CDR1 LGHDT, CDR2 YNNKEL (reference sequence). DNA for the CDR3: TGTGCCAGCAGCCAAGACGGGGGAACCTACAATGAGCAGTTCTTC. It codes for CASSQDGGTYNEQFF.

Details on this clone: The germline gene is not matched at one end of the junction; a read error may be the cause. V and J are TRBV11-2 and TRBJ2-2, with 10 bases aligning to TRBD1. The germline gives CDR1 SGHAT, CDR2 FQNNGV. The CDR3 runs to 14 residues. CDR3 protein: CAIRQGAKTGELFF. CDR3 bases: TGTGCCATACGACAGGGGGCGAAAACCGGGGAGCTGTTTTTT.

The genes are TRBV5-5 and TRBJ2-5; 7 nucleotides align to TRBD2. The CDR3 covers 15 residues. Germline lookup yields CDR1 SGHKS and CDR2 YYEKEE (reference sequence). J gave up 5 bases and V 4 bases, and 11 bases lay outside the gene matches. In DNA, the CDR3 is TGTGCCAGCAGCCTCCGTCTGGTGGGAGGGGAGACCCAGTACTTC. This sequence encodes CASSLRLVGGETQYF.

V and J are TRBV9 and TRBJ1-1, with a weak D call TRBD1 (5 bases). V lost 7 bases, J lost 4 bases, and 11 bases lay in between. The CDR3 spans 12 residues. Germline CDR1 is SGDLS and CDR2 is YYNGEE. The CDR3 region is CASGGLSTEAFF. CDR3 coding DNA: TGTGCCAGCGGGGGGTTGAGCACTGAAGCTTTCTTT. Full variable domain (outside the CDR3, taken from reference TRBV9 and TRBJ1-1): DSGVTQTPKHLITATGQRVTLRCSPRSGDLSVYWYQQSLDQGLQFLIQYYNGEERAKGNILERFSAQQFPDLHSELNLSSLELGDSALYFCASGGLSTEAFFGQGTRLTVV.

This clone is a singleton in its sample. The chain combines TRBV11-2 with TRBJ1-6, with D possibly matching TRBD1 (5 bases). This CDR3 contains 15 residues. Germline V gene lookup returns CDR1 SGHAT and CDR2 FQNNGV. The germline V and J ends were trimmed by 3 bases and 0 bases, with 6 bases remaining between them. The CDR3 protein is CASSFGGSYNSPLHF. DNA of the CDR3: TGTGCCAGCAGCTTCGGGGGCTCCTATAATTCACCCCTCCACTTT.

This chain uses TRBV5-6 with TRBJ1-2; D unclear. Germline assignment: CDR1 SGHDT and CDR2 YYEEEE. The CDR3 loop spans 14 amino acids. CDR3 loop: CATTPRGRLSGYTF. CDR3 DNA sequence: TGTGCGACAACGCCACGAGGGAGATTGAGCGGCTACACCTTC.